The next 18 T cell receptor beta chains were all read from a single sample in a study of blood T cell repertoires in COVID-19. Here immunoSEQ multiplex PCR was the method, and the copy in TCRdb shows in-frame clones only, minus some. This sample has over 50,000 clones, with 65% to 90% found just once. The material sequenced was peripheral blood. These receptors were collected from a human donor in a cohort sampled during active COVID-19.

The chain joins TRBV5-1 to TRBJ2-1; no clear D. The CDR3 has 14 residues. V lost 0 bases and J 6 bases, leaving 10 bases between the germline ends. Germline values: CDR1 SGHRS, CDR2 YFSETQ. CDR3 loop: CASSLGLVINEQFF. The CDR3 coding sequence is TGCGCCAGCAGCTTGGGTCTAGTAATCAATGAGCAGTTCTTC.

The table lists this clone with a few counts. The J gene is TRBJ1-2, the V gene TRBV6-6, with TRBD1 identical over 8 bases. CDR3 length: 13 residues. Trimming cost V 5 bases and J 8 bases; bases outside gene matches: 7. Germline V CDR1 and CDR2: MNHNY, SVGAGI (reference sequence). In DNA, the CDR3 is TGTGCCAGCAGTCAAGGACAGGGCCGAGGCTACACCTTC. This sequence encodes CASSQGQGRGYTF.

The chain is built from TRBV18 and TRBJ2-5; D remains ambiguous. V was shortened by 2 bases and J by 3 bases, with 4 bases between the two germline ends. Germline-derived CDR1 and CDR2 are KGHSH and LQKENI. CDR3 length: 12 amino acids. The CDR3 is CASSPGEETQYF. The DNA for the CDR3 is TGTGCCAGCTCACCAGGAGAAGAGACCCAGTACTTC.

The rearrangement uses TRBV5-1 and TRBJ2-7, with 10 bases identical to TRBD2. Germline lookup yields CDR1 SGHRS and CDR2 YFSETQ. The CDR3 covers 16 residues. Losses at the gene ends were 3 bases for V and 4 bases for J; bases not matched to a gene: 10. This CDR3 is CASSWGHGTSVYEQYF. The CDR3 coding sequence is TGCGCCAGCAGCTGGGGTCATGGGACTAGCGTGTACGAGCAGTACTTC.

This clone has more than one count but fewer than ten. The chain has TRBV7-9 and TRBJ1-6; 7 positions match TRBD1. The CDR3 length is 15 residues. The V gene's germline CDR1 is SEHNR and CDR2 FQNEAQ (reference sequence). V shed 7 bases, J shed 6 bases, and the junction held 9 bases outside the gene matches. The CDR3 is CASTGTAPFNSPLHF. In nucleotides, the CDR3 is TGTGCCAGCACAGGGACAGCGCCCTTTAATTCACCCCTCCACTTT.

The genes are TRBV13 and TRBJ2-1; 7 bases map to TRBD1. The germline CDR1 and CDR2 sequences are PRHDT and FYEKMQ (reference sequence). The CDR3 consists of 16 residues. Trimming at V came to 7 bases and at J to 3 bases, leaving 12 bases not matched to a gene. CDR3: CASTNADGTDYNEQFF. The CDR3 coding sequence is TGTGCCAGCACCAACGCGGACGGGACAGACTACAATGAGCAGTTCTTC.

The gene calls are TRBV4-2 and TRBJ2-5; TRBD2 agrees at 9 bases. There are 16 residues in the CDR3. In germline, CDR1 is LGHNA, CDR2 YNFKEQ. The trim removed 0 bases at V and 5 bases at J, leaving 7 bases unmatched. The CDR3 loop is CASSQDSGGGGETQYF. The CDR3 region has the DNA TGTGCCAGCAGCCAAGATTCCGGCGGGGGGGGCGAGACCCAGTACTTC.

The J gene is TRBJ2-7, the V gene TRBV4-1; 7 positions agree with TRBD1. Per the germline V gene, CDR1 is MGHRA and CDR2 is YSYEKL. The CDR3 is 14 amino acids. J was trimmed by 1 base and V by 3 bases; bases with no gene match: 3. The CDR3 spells CASSHRQGSYEQYF. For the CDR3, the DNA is TGCGCCAGCAGCCACCGACAGGGATCCTACGAGCAGTACTTC.

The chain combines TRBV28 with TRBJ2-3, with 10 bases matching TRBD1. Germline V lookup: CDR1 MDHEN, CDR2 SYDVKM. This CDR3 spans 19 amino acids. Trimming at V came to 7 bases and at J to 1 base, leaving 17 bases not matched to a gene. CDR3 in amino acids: CASMGFGLPTGGGTDTQYF. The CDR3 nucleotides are TGTGCCAGCATGGGATTCGGTCTGCCGACAGGGGGCGGCACAGATACGCAGTATTTT.

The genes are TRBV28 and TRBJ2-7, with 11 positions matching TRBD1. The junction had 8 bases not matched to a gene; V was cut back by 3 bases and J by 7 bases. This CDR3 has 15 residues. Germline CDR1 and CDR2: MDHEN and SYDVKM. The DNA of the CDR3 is TGTGCCAGCAGTTTTTTGGACAGGGGGCCTGAAGAGCAGTACTTC. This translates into CASSFLDRGPEEQYF.

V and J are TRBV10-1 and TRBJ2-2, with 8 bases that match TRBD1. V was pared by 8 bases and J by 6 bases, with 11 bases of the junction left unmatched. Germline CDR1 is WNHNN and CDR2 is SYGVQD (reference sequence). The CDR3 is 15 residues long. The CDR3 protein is CASPVGTGRPGELFF. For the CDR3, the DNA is TGCGCCAGCCCTGTCGGGACAGGTCGACCCGGGGAGCTGTTTTTT.

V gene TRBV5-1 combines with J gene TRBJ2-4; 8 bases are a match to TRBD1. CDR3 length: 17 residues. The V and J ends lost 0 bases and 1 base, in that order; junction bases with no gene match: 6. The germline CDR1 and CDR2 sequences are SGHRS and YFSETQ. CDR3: CASSLGQQGAAKNIQYF. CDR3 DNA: TGCGCCAGCAGCTTGGGTCAGCAGGGGGCGGCCAAAAACATTCAGTACTTC.

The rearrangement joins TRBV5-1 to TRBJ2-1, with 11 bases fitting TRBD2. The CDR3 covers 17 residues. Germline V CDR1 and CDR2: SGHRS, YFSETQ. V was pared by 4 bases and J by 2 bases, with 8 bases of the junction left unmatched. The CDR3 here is CASSLTLAGGTYNEQFF. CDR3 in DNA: TGCGCCAGCAGCCTAACTCTAGCGGGAGGTACCTACAATGAGCAGTTCTTC.

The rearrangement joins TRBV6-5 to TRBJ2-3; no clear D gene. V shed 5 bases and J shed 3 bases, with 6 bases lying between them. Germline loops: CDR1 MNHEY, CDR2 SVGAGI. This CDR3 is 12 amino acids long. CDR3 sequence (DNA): TGTGCCAGCAGTCCTACTACAGATACGCAGTATTTT. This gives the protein CASSPTTDTQYF.

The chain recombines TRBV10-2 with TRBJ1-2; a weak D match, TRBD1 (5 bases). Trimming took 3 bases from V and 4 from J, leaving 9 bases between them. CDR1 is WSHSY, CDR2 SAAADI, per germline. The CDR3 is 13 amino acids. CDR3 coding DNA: TGCGCCAGCAGTGAACAGGCTTTCTATGGCTACACCTTC. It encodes CASSEQAFYGYTF.

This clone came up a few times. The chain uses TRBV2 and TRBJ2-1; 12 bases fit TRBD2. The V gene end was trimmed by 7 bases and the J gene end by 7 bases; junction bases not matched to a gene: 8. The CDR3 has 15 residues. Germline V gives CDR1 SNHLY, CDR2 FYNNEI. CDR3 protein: CASTSTTSGSNEQFF. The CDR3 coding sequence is TGTGCCAGCACCTCGACGACTAGCGGGAGTAATGAGCAGTTCTTC.

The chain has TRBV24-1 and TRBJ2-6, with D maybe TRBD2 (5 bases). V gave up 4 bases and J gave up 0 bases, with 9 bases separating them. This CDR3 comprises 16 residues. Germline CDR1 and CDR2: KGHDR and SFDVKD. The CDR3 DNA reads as TGTGCCACCAGTGACGGGAAGTTCTCTGGGGCCAACGTCCTGACTTTC. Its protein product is CATSDGKFSGANVLTF.

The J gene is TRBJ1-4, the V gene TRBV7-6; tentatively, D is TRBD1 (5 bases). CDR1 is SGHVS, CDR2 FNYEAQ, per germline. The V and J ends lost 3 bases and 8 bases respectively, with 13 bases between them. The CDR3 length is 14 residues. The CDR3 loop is CASSLGLGREKLFF. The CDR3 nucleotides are TGTGCCAGCAGCTTGGGGCTGGGTCGAGAAAAACTGTTTTTT. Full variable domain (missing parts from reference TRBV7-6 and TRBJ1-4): GAGVSQSPRYKVTKRGQDVALRCDPISGHVSLYWYRQALGQGPEFLTYFNYEAQQDKSGLPNDRFSAERPEGSISTLTIQRTEQRDSAMYRCASSLGLGREKLFFGSGTQLSVL.